This T cell receptor (beta chain) derives from a study of blood T cell repertoires in COVID-19. This table comes from immunoSEQ multiplex PCR, and its TCRdb copy is limited to in-frame clones, with some not included. This sample has 130,000 to 150,000 clones, with roughly 88% found just once. With V trimmed by 5 bases and J by 3 bases, 2 bases remained unmatched. In germline, CDR1 is LNHDA, CDR2 SQIVND (reference sequence). The CDR3 contains 13 residues. The table lists this clone with a count of one. The sample consisted of peripheral blood. The receptor's source is a man between 65 and 85 years old with acute or convalescent COVID-19. The chain couples TRBV19 to TRBJ1-2; 8 bases line up with TRBD1. Here the CDR3 reads CASSGQGYYGYTF. The CDR3 coding sequence is TGTGCCAGTAGTGGACAGGGCTACTATGGCTACACCTTC.